This T cell receptor beta chain emerged from a study of identical twins. Points from the study as a whole: Analyses based on zero insertions could be partly confounded by invariant MAIT and iNKT cells. Conclusions were based on cross-sectional statistical analysis, without following the same donors.

This clonotype was seen repeatedly, ten times or more. Its specificity is not known. V was shortened by 0 bases and J by 5 bases, with 11 bases between the two germline ends. This CDR3 comprises 14 residues. The germline CDR1 and CDR2 sequences are LGHNA and YSLEER. TCRdb fed the 5' RACE reads into MiXCR, producing one record per CDR3 protein. The repertoire includes some 560,000 distinct CDR3 sequences, 7.5% to 10% of them detected once, and around 3.2% sits in the top ten. These data were also filed under a second study, of yellow fever vaccine responses in identical twins. As reported in that work: Twins reportedly appeared to share part of their vaccine T cell response while keeping part individual.

This chain connects TRBV4-3 to TRBJ2-7; possibly TRBD1 for D (6 bases). This receptor was obtained from a young woman in good health. What was sequenced was PBMCs. CDR3 sequence (DNA): TGCGCCAGCAGCCAAGAGGGCAGGGGCCACGAGCAGTACTTC. Translating it yields CASSQEGRGHEQYF.